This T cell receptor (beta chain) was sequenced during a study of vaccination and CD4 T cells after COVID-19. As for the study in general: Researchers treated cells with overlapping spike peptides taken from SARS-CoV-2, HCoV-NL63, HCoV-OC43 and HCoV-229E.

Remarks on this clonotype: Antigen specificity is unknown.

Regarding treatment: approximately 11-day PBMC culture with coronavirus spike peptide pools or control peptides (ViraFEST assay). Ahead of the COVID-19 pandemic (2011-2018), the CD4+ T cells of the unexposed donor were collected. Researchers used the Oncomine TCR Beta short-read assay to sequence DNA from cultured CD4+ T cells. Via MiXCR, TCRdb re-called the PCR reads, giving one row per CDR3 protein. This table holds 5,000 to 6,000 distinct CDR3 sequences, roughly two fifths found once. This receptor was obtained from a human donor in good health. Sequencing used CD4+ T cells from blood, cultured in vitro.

CDR3 in amino acids: CASSLEPPGQGWTDTQYF. CDR3 DNA: TGTGCCAGCAGCTTAGAGCCGCCGGGACAGGGTTGGACAGATACGCAGTATTTT. The chain links TRBV11-2 to TRBJ2-3, with TRBD1 identical over 9 bases. The V and J ends lost 0 bases and 3 bases, in that order; junction bases with no gene match: 10. The CDR3 has 18 residues. Per the germline V gene, CDR1 is SGHAT and CDR2 is FQNNGV.